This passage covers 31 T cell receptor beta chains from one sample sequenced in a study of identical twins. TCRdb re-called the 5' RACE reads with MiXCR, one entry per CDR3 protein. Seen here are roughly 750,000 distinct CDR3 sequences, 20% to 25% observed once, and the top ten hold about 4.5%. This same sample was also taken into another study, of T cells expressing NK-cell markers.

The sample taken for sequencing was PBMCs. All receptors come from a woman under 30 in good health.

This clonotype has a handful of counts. The CDR3 DNA sequence: TGCAGCGTTCCTCGACAGGGGGTATGGGGCTACACCTTC. Protein: CSVPRQGVWGYTF. The chain is built from TRBV29-1 and TRBJ1-2, with 9 positions matching TRBD1. Trimming cost V 5 bases and J 8 bases; bases outside gene matches: 9. The CDR3 has 13 residues. CDR1 is SQVTM and CDR2 is ANQGSEA in the germline V gene.

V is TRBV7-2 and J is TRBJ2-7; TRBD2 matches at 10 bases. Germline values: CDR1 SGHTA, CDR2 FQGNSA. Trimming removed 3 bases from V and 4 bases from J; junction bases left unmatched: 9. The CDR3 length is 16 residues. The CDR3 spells CASSFLAASGGYEQYF. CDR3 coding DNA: TGTGCCAGCAGCTTTCTCGCCGCTAGCGGGGGTTACGAGCAGTACTTC.

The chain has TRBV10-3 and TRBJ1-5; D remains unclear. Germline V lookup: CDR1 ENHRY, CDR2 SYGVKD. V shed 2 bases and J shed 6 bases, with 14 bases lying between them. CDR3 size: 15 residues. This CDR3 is CAISEMGDFGQPQHF. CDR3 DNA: TGTGCCATCAGTGAGATGGGAGATTTCGGTCAGCCCCAGCATTTT.

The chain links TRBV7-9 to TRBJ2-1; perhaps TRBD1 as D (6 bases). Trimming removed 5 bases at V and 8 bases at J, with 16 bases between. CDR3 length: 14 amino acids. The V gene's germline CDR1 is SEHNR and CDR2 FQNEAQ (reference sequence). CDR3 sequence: CASSDTTGFYEQFF. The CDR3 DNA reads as TGTGCCAGCAGCGACACCACAGGGTTTTATGAGCAGTTCTTC. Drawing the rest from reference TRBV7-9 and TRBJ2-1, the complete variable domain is DTGVSQNPRHKITKRGQNVTFRCDPISEHNRLYWYRQTLGQGPEFLTYFQNEAQLEKSRLLSDRFSAERPKGSFSTLEIQRTEQGDSAMYLCASSDTTGFYEQFFGPGTRLTVL.

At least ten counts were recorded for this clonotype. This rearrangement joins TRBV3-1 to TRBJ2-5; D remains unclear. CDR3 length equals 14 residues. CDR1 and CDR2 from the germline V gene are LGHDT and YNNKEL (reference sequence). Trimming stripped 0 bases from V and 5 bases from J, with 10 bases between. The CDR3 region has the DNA TGTGCCAGCAGCCAAGAAGGTTTGGGCGAGACCCAGTACTTC. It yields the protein CASSQEGLGETQYF.

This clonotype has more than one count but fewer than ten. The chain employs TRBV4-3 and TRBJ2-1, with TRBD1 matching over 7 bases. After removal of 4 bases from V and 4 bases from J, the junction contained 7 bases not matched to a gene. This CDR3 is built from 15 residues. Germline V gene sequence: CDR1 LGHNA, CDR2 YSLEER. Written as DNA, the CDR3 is TGCGCCAGCAGCCGACAGGGAGAAGGTTACAATGAGCAGTTCTTC. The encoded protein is CASSRQGEGYNEQFF.

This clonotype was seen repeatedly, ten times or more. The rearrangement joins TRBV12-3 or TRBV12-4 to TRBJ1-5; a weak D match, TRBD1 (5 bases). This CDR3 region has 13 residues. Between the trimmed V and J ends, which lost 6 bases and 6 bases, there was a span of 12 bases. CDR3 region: CASRKGGGQPQHF. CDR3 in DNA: TGTGCCAGCAGGAAGGGTGGGGGTCAGCCCCAGCATTTT.

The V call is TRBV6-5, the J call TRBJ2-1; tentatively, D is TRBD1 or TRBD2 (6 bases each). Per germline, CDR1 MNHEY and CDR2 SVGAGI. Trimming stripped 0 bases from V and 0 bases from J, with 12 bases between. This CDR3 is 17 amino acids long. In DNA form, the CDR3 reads TGTGCCAGCAGTTACTCCGGGGGCCCCAGCTCCTACAATGAGCAGTTCTTC. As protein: CASSYSGGPSSYNEQFF.

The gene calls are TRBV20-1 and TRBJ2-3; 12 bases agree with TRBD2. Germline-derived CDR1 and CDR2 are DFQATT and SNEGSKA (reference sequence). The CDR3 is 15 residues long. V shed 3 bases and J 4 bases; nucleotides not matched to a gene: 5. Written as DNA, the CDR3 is TGCAGTGCTAGGAGGGCTAGCGGGGGGGCAGATACGCAGTATTTT. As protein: CSARRASGGADTQYF.

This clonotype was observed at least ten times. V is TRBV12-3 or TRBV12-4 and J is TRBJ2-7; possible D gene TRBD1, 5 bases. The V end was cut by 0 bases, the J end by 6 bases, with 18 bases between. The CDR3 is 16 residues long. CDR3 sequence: CASSLAPPTAYGEQYF. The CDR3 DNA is TGTGCCAGCAGTTTAGCCCCTCCGACAGCCTACGGCGAGCAGTACTTC.

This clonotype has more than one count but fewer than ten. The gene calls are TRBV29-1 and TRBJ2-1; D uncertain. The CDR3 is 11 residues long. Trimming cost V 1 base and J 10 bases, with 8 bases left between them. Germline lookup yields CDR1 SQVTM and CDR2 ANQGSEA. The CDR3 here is CSVEAGFEQFF. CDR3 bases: TGCAGCGTTGAAGCTGGGTTCGAGCAGTTCTTC.

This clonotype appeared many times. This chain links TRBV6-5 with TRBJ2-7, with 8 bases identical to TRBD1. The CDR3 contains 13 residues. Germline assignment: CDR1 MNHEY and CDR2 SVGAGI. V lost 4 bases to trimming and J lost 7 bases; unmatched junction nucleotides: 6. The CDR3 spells CASSSGQGGEQYF. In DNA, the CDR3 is TGTGCCAGCAGTTCCGGACAGGGCGGGGAGCAGTACTTC.

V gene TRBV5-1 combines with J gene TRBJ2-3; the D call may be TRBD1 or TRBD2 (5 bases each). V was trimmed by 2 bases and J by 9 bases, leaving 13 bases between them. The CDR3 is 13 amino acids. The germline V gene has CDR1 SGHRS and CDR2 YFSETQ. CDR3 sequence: CASSLRDEGTQYF. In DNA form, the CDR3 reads TGCGCCAGCAGCTTACGGGACGAGGGAACGCAGTATTTT.

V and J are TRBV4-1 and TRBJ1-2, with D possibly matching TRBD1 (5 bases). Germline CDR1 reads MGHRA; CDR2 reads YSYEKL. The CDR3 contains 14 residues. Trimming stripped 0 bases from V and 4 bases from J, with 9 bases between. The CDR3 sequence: CASSQDSGVYGYTF. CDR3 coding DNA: TGCGCCAGCAGCCAAGACTCGGGGGTCTATGGCTACACCTTC.

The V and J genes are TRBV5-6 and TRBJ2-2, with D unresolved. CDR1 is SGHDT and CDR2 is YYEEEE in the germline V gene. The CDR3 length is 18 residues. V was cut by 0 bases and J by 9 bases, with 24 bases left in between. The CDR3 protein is CASSLAGFELYWLRELFF. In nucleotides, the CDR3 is TGTGCCAGCAGCTTGGCCGGTTTTGAGTTATACTGGTTGAGGGAGCTGTTTTTT.

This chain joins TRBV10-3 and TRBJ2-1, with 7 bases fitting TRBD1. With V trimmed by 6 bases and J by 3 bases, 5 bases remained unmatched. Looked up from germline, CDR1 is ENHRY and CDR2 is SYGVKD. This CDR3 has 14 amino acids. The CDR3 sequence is CAISLRDSYNEQFF. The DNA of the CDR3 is TGTGCCATCAGCCTCCGGGACAGCTACAATGAGCAGTTCTTC.

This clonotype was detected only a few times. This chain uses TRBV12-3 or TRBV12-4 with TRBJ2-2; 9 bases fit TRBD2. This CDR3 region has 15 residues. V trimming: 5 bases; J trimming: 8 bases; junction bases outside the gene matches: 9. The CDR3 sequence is CASSPAFSGGGELFF. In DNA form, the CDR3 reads TGTGCCAGCAGTCCTGCCTTTAGCGGGGGAGGGGAGCTGTTTTTT.

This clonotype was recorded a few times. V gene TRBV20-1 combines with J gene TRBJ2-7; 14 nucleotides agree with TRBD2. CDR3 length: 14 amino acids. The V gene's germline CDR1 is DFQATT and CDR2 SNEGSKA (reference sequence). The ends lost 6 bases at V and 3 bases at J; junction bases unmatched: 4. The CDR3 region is CSAGLAGGNYEQYF. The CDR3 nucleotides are TGCAGTGCCGGACTAGCGGGAGGAAACTACGAGCAGTACTTC.

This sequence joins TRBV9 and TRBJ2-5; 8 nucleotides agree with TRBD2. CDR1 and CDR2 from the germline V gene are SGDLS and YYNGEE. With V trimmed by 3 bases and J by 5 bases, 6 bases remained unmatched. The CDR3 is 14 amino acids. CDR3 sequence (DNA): TGTGCCAGCAGCGCCGGGACTAGTAGTGAGACCCAGTACTTC. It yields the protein CASSAGTSSETQYF. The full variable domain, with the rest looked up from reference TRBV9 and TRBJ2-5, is DSGVTQTPKHLITATGQRVTLRCSPRSGDLSVYWYQQSLDQGLQFLIQYYNGEERAKGNILERFSAQQFPDLHSELNLSSLELGDSALYFCASSAGTSSETQYFGPGTRLLVL.

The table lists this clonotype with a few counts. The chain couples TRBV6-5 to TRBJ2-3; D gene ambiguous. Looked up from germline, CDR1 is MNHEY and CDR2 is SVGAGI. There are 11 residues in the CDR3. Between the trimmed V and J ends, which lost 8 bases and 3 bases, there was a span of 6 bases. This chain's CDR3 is CASYGTDTQYF. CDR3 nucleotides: TGTGCCAGCTATGGGACAGATACGCAGTATTTT.

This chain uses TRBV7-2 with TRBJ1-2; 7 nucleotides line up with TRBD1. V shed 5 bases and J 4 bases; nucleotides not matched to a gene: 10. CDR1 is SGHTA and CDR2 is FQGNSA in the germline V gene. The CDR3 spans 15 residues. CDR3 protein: CASSGRTGVAYGYTF. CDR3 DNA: TGTGCCAGCAGCGGACGAACAGGGGTAGCCTATGGCTACACCTTC.

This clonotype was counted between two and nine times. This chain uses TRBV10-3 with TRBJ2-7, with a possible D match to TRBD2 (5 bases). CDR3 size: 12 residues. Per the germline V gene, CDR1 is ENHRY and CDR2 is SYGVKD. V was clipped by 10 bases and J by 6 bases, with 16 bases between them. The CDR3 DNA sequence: TGTGCCACCACGGACTCCTCGGGCGAGCAGTACTTC. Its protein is CATTDSSGEQYF.

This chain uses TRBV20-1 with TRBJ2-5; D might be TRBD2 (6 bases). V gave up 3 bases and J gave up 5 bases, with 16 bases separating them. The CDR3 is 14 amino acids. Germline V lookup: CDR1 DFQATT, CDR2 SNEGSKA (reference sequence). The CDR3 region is CSASLAQGGETQYF. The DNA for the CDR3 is TGCAGTGCTAGTCTTGCGCAGGGAGGCGAGACCCAGTACTTC.

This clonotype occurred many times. CDR3 nucleotides: TGCAGCGTTTTCAAACAGGGGTATGGTGAGCAGTACTTC. The encoded protein is CSVFKQGYGEQYF. The rearrangement joins TRBV29-1 to TRBJ2-7; 7 bases align to TRBD1. The CDR3 loop spans 13 amino acids. V lost 5 bases to trimming and J lost 7 bases; unmatched junction nucleotides: 11. Germline CDR1 SQVTM, CDR2 ANQGSEA.

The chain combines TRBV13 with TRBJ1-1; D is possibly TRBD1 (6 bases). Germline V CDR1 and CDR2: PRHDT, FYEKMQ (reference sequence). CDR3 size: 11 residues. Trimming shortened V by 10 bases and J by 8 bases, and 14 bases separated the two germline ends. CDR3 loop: CATSSGGEAFF. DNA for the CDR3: TGTGCCACCTCATCGGGGGGCGAAGCTTTCTTT.

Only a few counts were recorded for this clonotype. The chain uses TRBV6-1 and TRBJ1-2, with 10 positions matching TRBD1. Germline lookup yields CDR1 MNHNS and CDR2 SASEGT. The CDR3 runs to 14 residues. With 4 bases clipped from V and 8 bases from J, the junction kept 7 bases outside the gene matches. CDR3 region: CASSGDRGASGYTF. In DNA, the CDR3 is TGTGCCAGCAGTGGGGACAGGGGTGCTTCGGGCTACACCTTC.

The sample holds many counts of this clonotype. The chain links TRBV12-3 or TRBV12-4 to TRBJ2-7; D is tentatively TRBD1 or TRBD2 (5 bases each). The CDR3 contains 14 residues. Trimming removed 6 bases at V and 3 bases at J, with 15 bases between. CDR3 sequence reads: CASSSGPINYEQYF. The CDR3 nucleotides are TGTGCCAGCAGCTCGGGACCGATAAACTACGAGCAGTACTTC.

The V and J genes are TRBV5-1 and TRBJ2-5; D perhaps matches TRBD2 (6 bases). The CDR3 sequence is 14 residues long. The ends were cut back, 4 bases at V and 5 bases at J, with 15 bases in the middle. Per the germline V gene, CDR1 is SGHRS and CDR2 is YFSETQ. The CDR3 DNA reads TGCGCCAGCAGCCAAGGGACTGCCGGGGAGACCCAGTACTTC. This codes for CASSQGTAGETQYF.

The CDR3 DNA reads as TGCGCCAGCAGCCTACAGACTAGCGGGGTGACCGAGCAGTACTTC. Its protein product is CASSLQTSGVTEQYF. This chain connects TRBV5-1 to TRBJ2-7; 11 nucleotides match TRBD2. The germline gives CDR1 SGHRS, CDR2 YFSETQ. This CDR3 has 15 amino acids. Unmatched junction bases numbered 9, after V lost 4 bases and J lost 6 bases.

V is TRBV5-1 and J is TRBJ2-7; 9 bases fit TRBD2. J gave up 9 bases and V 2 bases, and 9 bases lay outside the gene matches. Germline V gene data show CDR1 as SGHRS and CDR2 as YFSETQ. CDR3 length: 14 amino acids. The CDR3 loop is CASSFSGSAPTQYF. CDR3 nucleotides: TGCGCCAGCAGCTTTAGCGGGAGCGCTCCAACGCAGTACTTC.

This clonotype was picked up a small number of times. The CDR3 reads CASSSSSGSVDEQFF. The CDR3 DNA reads TGTGCCAGCAGCTCGTCTAGCGGGAGTGTCGATGAGCAGTTCTTC. The chain has TRBV7-2 and TRBJ2-1; TRBD2 agrees at 10 bases. The CDR3 is 15 amino acids. V shed 4 bases, J shed 8 bases, and the junction held 8 bases outside the gene matches. Per the germline V gene, CDR1 is SGHTA and CDR2 is FQGNSA.